These T cell receptor beta chains were read from a single sample in a study of T cell changes during pregnancy in multiple sclerosis. Using immunoSEQ multiplex PCR, the repertoire was profiled, and TCRdb retains in-frame clones only, with some absent. The sample shows 90,000 or so clones, 94% of them seen only once. Source: peripheral blood, taken after pregnancy. These receptor sequences come from a female donor in good health, enrolled as a control in a pregnancy study. The CDR3 runs from the conserved cysteine through the conserved F or W. The D gene is left open where the match is weak. The size field is filled for only some rows; it gives once, few, many or a size class.

J,size,D,V,CDR3,DNA
TRBJ2-7,-,TRBD1,TRBV7-6,CASSWGQGYEQYF,TGTGCCAGCAGCTGGGGACAGGGGTACGAGCAGTACTTC
TRBJ1-1,-,-,TRBV5-1,CASSLESATRGTEAFF,TGCGCCAGCAGCTTGGAATCGGCCACGCGGGGCACTGAAGCTTTCTTT
TRBJ2-5,once,-,TRBV5-4,CASSLRGETQYF,TGTGCCAGCAGCTTGAGGGGGGAGACCCAGTACTTC
TRBJ1-1,-,TRBD1,TRBV7-2,CASSLDRGTEAFF,TGTGCCAGCAGCTTAGACAGGGGGACTGAAGCTTTCTTT
TRBJ1-4,once,TRBD1,TRBV2,CASIRGRGEKLFF,TGTGCCAGCATAAGGGGGCGCGGGGAAAAACTGTTTTTT
TRBJ2-6,-,-,TRBV5-1,CASSLAGGVLSGANVLTF,TGCGCCAGCAGCTTGGCGGGGGGCGTCCTCTCTGGGGCCAACGTCCTGACTTTC
TRBJ1-5,-,TRBD1,TRBV6-1,CASRDRTNQPQHF,TGTGCCAGCAGGGACAGGACCAATCAGCCCCAGCATTTT
TRBJ1-2,-,-,TRBV7-9,CASSLEMSQAKPNYGYTF,TGTGCCAGCAGCTTAGAGATGTCGCAGGCCAAGCCTAACTATGGCTACACCTTC
TRBJ2-3,-,TRBD1,TRBV5-1,CASSLGGQGLSTQYF,TGCGCCAGCAGCTTGGGGGGACAGGGCCTAAGTACGCAGTATTTT
TRBJ2-3,-,TRBD1,TRBV28,CASSFQGASTDTQYF,TGTGCCAGCAGTTTTCAGGGGGCTAGCACAGATACGCAGTATTTT
TRBJ2-1,-,TRBD1,TRBV28,CASTPTGGGNEQFF,TGTGCCAGCACCCCGACAGGGGGAGGCAATGAGCAGTTCTTC
TRBJ2-3,-,TRBD2,TRBV4-2,CASSQETAGVTDTQYF,TGTGCCAGCAGCCAAGAAACTGCGGGAGTAACAGATACGCAGTATTTT
TRBJ1-1,few,-,TRBV14,CASSQFGQTNEAFF,TGTGCCAGCAGCCAGTTCGGACAGACAAATGAAGCTTTCTTT
TRBJ2-7,-,TRBD2,TRBV28,CASSLPAREGLRYEQYF,TGTGCCAGCAGTTTGCCCGCGCGGGAGGGCCTTAGGTACGAGCAGTACTTC
TRBJ2-1,-,TRBD2,TRBV5-1,CASSLLAGDYNEQFF,TGCGCCAGCAGCTTACTAGCGGGAGACTACAATGAGCAGTTCTTC
TRBJ2-4,-,-,TRBV28,CASSLWGAGKNIQYF,TGTGCCAGCAGTTTATGGGGGGCAGGCAAAAACATTCAGTACTTC
TRBJ2-1,-,-,TRBV2,CASTYIGSLYNEQFF,TGTGCCAGCACGTATATCGGGTCCCTCTACAATGAGCAGTTCTTC
TRBJ2-6,-,TRBD1,TRBV5-4,CASSSPEGQGMANVLTF,TGTGCCAGCAGCTCCCCTGAGGGACAGGGTATGGCCAACGTCCTGACTTTC
TRBJ2-7,-,-,TRBV2,CASSIRGIHEQYF,TGTGCCAGCAGTATTCGGGGTATACACGAGCAGTACTTC
TRBJ2-1,-,TRBD2,TRBV7-9,CASSPRGRPSNEQFF,TGTGCCAGCAGCCCACGCGGGAGGCCCTCCAATGAGCAGTTCTTC
TRBJ2-7,-,-,TRBV5-4,CASSPPQGTSYEQYF,TGTGCCAGCAGCCCCCCTCAAGGGACATCCTACGAGCAGTACTTC
TRBJ1-5,-,-,TRBV5-1,CASSLEGQENQPQHF,TGCGCCAGCAGCTTGGAGGGGCAGGAGAATCAGCCCCAGCATTTT
TRBJ1-4,-,-,TRBV28,CASSEGGYEKLFF,TGTGCCAGCAGTGAGGGTGGTTACGAAAAACTGTTTTTT
TRBJ1-4,once,-,TRBV2,CASMGGRGEKLFF,TGTGCCAGCATGGGGGGTAGAGGCGAAAAACTGTTTTTT
TRBJ2-1,-,TRBD1,TRBV7-2,CASSFQGVEQFF,TGTGCCAGCAGCTTCCAGGGGGTTGAGCAGTTCTTC
TRBJ2-2,-,TRBD2,TRBV19,CAVRPGLETGELFF,TGTGCCGTCCGACCGGGACTAGAAACCGGGGAGCTGTTTTTT
TRBJ1-3,-,-,TRBV28,CASVSSGNTIYF,TGTGCCAGCGTATCCTCTGGAAACACCATATATTTT
TRBJ2-1,-,TRBD2,TRBV5-6,CASSLKVGLAYNEQFF,TGTGCCAGCAGCTTGAAGGTGGGACTAGCGTACAATGAGCAGTTCTTC
TRBJ2-1,-,-,TRBV9,CASSGLDGSYNEQFF,TGTGCCAGCAGCGGACTAGATGGGTCCTACAATGAGCAGTTCTTC
TRBJ1-2,-,-,TRBV29-1,CSASGVGPYGYTF,TGCAGCGCCTCCGGGGTAGGACCATATGGCTACACCTTC
TRBJ2-5,-,-,TRBV7-2,CASSLSGRETQYF,TGTGCCAGCAGCTTAAGTGGGAGAGAGACCCAGTACTTC
TRBJ2-3,once,TRBD2,TRBV29-1,CSARQTSRPDTQYF,TGCAGCGCCCGCCAGACTAGCCGACCAGATACGCAGTATTTT
TRBJ2-7,-,TRBD2,TRBV5-6,CASSFGLAVTYEQYF,TGTGCCAGCAGCTTCGGTCTAGCGGTTACCTACGAGCAGTACTTC
TRBJ1-5,-,-,TRBV4-2,CASSQERSNQPQHF,TGTGCCAGCAGCCAAGAACGGAGCAATCAGCCCCAGCATTTT
TRBJ1-1,-,-,TRBV27,CASSSPGAGAEAFF,TGTGCCAGCAGTTCCCCAGGGGCGGGAGCTGAAGCTTTCTTT
TRBJ2-1,-,-,TRBV6-6,CASSDPGVTYNEQFF,TGTGCCAGCAGTGACCCAGGGGTCACATACAATGAGCAGTTCTTC
TRBJ2-7,few,TRBD2,TRBV30,CAWSVPSGRGEQYF,TGTGCCTGGAGTGTACCTAGCGGGAGAGGAGAGCAGTACTTC
TRBJ2-5,-,TRBD1,TRBV7-2,CASSSGQGSETQYF,TGTGCCAGCAGCTCTGGACAGGGCAGCGAGACCCAGTACTTC
TRBJ1-2,-,-,TRBV28,CASSRTGTYGYTF,TGTGCCAGCAGTCGAACAGGGACCTATGGCTACACCTTC
TRBJ2-1,-,-,TRBV7-9,CASSFPSIIYNEQFF,TGTGCCAGCAGCTTCCCTAGCATAATATACAATGAGCAGTTCTTC
TRBJ1-1,-,-,TRBV6-1,CASSIEINTEAFF,TGTGCCAGCAGTATTGAGATAAACACTGAAGCTTTCTTT
TRBJ2-7,-,-,TRBV5-5,CASSLGLPQQYF,TGTGCCAGCAGCTTGGGGCTTCCACAGCAGTACTTC
TRBJ2-7,-,TRBD1,TRBV2,CASRSTGVGPGQYF,TGTGCCAGCAGATCGACAGGGGTGGGCCCAGGGCAGTACTTC
TRBJ2-1,-,-,TRBV7-9,CASRPTGFNEQFF,TGTGCCAGCAGACCCACAGGGTTCAATGAGCAGTTCTTC
TRBJ2-2,-,-,TRBV18,CASSPIEPKRSGELFF,TGTGCCAGCTCACCTATAGAGCCCAAGAGGAGCGGGGAGCTGTTTTTT
TRBJ1-2,few,-,TRBV7-2,CASSLWGGHGYTF,TGTGCCAGCAGCTTATGGGGGGGGCATGGCTACACCTTC
TRBJ2-7,-,-,TRBV6-1,CASNQGYSEQYF,TGTGCCAGCAACCAGGGGTATAGCGAGCAGTACTTC
TRBJ2-2,-,TRBD1,TRBV14,CASSLRGLGTGELFF,TGTGCCAGCAGCCTCAGGGGGCTGGGGACCGGGGAGCTGTTTTTT
TRBJ2-1,-,TRBD2,TRBV5-4,CASSSLGLAGEGQFF,TGTGCCAGCAGCTCGCTGGGACTAGCGGGAGAGGGGCAGTTCTTC
TRBJ2-2,-,-,TRBV4-1,CASSREWDTGELFF,TGCGCCAGCAGCCGGGAGTGGGACACCGGGGAGCTGTTTTTT
TRBJ2-1,-,TRBD1,TRBV5-1,CASSPRGQGGNEQFF,TGCGCCAGCAGCCCTAGGGGACAGGGTGGCAATGAGCAGTTCTTC
TRBJ2-2,-,-,TRBV19,CASSITAEEGTGELFF,TGTGCCAGTAGTATAACGGCGGAGGAAGGCACCGGGGAGCTGTTTTTT
TRBJ2-7,few,TRBD2,TRBV7-9,CASSFAAGDYEQYF,TGTGCCAGCAGCTTTGCGGCGGGAGACTACGAGCAGTACTTC
TRBJ2-2,-,-,TRBV28,CASSLRGRGTGELFF,TGTGCCAGCAGTTTACGGGGCAGGGGCACCGGGGAGCTGTTTTTT
TRBJ2-1,-,TRBD2,TRBV5-1,CASSGGLAGAFSYNEQFF,TGCGCCAGCAGCGGGGGACTAGCGGGAGCTTTCTCCTACAATGAGCAGTTCTTC
TRBJ2-7,-,TRBD2,TRBV6-5,CASSYSGTSFSEQYF,TGTGCCAGCAGTTACTCAGGGACTAGCTTTAGCGAGCAGTACTTC
TRBJ2-7,few,TRBD1,TRBV28,CASSPGTGFEQYF,TGTGCCAGCAGTCCCGGGACAGGGTTCGAGCAGTACTTC
TRBJ2-3,once,TRBD2,TRBV4-1,CASSQVGAGPTDTQYF,TGCGCCAGCAGCCAAGTAGGAGCGGGACCCACAGATACGCAGTATTTT